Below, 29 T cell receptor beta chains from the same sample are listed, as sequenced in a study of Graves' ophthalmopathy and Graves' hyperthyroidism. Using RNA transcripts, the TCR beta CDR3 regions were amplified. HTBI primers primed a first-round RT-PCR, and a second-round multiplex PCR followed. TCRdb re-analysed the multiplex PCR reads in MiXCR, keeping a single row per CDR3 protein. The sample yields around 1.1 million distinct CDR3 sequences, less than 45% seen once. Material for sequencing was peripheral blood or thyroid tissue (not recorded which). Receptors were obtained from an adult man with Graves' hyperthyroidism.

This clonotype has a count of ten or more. CDR3 loop: CASSGGRNTQETQYF. The DNA for the CDR3 is TGTGCCAGCAGCGGGGGCAGAAATACTCAAGAGACCCAGTACTTC. The genes are TRBV11-2 and TRBJ2-5; maybe TRBD1 (6 bases). Germline CDR1 SGHAT, CDR2 FQNNGV. V lost 5 bases, J lost 2 bases, and 15 bases lay in between. The CDR3 runs to 15 residues.

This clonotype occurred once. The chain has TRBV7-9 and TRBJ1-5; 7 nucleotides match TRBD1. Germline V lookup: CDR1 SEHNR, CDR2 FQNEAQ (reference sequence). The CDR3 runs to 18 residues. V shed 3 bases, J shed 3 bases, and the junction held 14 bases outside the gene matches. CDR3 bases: TGTGCCAGCAGCTTGACAGGGTCAACTAATTCCCACAATCAGCCCCAGCATTTT. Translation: CASSLTGSTNSHNQPQHF.

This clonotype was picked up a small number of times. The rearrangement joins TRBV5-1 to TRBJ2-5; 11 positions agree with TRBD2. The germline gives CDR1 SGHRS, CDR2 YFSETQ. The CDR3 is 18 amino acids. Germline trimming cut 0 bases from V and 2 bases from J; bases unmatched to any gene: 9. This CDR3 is CASSLELLAGVGQETQYF. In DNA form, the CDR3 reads TGCGCCAGCAGCTTGGAGTTACTAGCGGGAGTGGGACAAGAGACCCAGTACTTC.

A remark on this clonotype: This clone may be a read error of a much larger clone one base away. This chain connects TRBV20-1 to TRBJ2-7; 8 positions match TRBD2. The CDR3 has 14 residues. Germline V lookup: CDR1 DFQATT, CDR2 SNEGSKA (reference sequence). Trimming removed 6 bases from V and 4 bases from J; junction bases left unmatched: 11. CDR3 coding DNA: TGCAGTGCACAGAGGAGCGGGAGTCCTTACGAGCAGTACTTC. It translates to CSAQRSGSPYEQYF.

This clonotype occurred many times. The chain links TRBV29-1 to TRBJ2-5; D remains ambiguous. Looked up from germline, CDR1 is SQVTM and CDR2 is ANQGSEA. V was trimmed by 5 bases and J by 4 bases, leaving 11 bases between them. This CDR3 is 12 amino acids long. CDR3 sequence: CSVQLVGETQYF. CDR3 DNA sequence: TGCAGCGTTCAGCTGGTGGGAGAGACCCAGTACTTC.

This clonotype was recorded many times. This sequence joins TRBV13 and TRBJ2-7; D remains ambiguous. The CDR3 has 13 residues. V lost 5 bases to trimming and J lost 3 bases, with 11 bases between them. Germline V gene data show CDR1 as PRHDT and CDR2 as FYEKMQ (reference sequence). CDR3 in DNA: TGTGCCAGCAGCCCAGGACCGTTCTACGAGCAGTACTTC. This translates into CASSPGPFYEQYF. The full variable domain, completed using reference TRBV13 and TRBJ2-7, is AAGVIQSPRHLIKEKRETATLKCYPIPRHDTVYWYQQGPGQDPQFLISFYEKMQSDKGSIPDRFSAQQFSDYHSELNMSSLELGDSALYFCASSPGPFYEQYFGPGTRLTVT.

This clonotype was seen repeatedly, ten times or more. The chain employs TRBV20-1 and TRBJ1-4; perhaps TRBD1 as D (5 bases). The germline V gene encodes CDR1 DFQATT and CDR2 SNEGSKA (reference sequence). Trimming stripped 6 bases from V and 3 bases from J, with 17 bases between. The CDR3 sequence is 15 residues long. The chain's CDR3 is CSAKTETVANEKLFF. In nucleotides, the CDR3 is TGCAGTGCGAAAACCGAGACAGTGGCTAATGAAAAACTGTTTTTT.

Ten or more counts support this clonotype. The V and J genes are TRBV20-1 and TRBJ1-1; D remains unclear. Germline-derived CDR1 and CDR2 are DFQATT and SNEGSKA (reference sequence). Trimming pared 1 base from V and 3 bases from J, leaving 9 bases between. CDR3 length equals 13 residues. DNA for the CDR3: TGCAGTGCTAGAGCCCGCTGGGACACTGAAGCTTTCTTT. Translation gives CSARARWDTEAFF.

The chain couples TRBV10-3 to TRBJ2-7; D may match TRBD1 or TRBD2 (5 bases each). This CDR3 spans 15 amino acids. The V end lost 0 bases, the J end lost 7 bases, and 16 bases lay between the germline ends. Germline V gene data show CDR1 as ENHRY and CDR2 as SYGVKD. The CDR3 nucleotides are TGTGCCATCAGTGAGTCTGCGGCGTTCGAGGGGGAGCAGTACTTC. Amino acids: CAISESAAFEGEQYF.

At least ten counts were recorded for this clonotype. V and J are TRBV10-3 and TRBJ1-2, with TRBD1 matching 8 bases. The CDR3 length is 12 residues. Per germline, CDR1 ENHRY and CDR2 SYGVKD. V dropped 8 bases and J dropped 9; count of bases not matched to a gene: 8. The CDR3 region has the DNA TGTGCCATCCGGACAGGGAAGCCCAGCTACACCTTC. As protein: CAIRTGKPSYTF.

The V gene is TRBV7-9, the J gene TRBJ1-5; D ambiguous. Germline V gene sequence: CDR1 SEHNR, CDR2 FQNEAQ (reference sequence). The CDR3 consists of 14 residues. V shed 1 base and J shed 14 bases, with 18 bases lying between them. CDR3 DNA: TGTGCCAGCAGCTTAGAAGCGGGAGGCGGCCACGAGCATTTT. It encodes CASSLEAGGGHEHF.

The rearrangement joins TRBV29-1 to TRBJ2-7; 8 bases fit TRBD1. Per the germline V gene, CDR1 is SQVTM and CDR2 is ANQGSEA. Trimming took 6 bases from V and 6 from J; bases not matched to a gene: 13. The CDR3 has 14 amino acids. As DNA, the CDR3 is TGCAGCGTGTCGTCTGTTGGCAGGGGGCTCGAGCAGTACTTC. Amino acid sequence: CSVSSVGRGLEQYF.

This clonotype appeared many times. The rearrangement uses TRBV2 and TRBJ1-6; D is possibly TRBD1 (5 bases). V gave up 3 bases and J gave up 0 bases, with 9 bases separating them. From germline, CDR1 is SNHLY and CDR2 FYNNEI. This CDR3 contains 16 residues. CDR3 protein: CASSEGTSSYNSPLHF. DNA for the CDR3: TGTGCCAGCAGTGAGGGGACCAGCTCCTATAATTCACCCCTCCACTTT.

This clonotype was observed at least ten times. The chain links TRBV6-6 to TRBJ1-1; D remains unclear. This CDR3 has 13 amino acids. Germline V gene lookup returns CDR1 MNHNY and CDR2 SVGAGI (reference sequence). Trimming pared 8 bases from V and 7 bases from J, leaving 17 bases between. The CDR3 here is CASRLSNSGEAFF. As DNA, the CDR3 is TGTGCCAGCCGCCTTAGTAATTCCGGTGAAGCTTTCTTT.

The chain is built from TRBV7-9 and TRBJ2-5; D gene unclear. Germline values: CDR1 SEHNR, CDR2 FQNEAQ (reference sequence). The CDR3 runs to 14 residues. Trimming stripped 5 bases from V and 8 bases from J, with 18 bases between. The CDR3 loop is CASSPKELPLTQYF. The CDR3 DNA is TGTGCCAGCAGCCCCAAGGAGTTACCCCTAACCCAGTACTTC.

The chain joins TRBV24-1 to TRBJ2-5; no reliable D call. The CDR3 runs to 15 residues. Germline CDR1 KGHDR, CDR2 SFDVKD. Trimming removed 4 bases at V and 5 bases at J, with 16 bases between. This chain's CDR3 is CATSDPSQPRETQYF. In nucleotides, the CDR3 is TGTGCCACCAGTGACCCGTCTCAGCCTCGGGAGACCCAGTACTTC.

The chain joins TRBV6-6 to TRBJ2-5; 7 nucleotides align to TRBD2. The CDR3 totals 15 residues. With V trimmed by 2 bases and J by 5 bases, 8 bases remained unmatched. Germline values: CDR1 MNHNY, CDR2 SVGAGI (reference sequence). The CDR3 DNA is TGTGCCAGCAGTTACGGCGGGGGAGAAAGGGAGACCCAGTACTTC. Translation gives CASSYGGGERETQYF.

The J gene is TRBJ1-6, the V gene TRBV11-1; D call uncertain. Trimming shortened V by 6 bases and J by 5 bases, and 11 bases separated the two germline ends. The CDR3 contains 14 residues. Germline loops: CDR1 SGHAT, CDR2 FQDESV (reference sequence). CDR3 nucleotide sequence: TGTGCCAGCAGACGGCTCGACGATAATTCACCCCTCCACTTT. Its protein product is CASRRLDDNSPLHF.

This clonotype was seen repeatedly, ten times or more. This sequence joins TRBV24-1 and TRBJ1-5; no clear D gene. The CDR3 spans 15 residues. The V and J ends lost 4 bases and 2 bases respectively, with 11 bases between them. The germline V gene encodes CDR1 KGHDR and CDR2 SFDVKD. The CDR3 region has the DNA TGTGCCACCAGTGACCCGGCAACAGGCAATCAGCCCCAGCATTTT. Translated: CATSDPATGNQPQHF.

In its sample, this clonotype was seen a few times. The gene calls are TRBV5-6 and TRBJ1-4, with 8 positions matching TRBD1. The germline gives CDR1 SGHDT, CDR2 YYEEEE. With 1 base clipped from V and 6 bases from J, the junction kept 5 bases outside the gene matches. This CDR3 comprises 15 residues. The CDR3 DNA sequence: TGTGCCAGCAGCTTGACGGACAGGGAGGATGAAAAACTGTTTTTT. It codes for CASSLTDREDEKLFF.

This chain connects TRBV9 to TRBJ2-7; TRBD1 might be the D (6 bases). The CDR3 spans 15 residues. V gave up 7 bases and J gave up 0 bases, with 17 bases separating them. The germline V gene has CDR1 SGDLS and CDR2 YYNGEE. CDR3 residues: CASGYGQTPSYEQYF. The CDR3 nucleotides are TGTGCCAGCGGCTACGGACAGACACCCTCCTACGAGCAGTACTTC.

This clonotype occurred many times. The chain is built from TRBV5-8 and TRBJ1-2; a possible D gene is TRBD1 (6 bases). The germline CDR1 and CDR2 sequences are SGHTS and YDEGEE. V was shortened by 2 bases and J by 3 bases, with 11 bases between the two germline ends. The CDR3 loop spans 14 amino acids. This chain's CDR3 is CASSFNRQDYGYTF. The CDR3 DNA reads TGTGCCAGCAGCTTCAACAGACAGGACTATGGCTACACCTTC.

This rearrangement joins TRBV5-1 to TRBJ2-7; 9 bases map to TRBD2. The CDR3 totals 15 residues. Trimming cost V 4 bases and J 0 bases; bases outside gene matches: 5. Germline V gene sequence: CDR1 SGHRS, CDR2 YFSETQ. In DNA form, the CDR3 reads TGCGCCAGCAGCCAGCAGCGGGGGGACTCCTACGAGCAGTACTTC. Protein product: CASSQQRGDSYEQYF.

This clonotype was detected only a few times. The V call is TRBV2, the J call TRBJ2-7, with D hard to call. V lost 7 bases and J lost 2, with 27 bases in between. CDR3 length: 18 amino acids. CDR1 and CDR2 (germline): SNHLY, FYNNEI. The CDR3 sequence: CASTPLMRFGRETYEQYF. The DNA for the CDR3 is TGTGCCAGCACTCCACTCATGAGGTTTGGCCGAGAAACCTACGAGCAGTACTTC.

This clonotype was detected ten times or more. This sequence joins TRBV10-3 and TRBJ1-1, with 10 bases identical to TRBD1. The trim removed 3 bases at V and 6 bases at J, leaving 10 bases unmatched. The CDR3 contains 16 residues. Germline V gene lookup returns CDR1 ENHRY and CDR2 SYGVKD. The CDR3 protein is CAISDYPGQGHSEAFF. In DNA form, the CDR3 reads TGTGCCATCAGTGACTACCCGGGACAGGGGCACTCTGAAGCTTTCTTT.

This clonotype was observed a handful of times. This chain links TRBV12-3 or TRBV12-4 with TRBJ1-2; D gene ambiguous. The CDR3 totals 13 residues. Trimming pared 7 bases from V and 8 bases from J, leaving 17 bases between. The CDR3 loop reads CASTLTPEGGYTF. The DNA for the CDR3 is TGTGCCAGCACCTTGACCCCTGAGGGAGGCTACACCTTC.

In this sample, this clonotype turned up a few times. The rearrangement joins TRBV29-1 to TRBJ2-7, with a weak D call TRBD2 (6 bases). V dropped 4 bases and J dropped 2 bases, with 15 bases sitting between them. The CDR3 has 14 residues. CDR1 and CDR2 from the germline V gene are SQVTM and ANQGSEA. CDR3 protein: CSVATGTGPYEQYF. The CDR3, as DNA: TGCAGCGTTGCTACCGGGACTGGACCCTACGAGCAGTACTTC.

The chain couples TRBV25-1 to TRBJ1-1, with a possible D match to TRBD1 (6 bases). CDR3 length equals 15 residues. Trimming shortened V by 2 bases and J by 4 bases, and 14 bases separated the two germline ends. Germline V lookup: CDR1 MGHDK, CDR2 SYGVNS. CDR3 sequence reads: CASSETGQPGTEAFF. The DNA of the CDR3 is TGTGCCAGCAGTGAAACAGGACAGCCCGGCACTGAAGCTTTCTTT. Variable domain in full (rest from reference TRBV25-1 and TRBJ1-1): EADIYQTPRYLVIGTGKKITLECSQTMGHDKMYWYQQDPGMELHLIHYSYGVNSTEKGDLSSESTVSRIRTEHFPLTLESARPSHTSQYLCASSETGQPGTEAFFGQGTRLTVV.

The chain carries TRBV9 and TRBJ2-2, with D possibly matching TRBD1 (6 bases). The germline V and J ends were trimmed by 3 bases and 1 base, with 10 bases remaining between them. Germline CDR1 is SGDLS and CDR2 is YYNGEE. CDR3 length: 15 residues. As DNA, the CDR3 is TGTGCCAGCAGCGCAAAGACAGGGAACACCGGGGAGCTGTTTTTT. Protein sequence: CASSAKTGNTGELFF.